These 28 T cell receptor beta chains came from one sample sequenced in a study of blood T cell repertoires in COVID-19. TCRdb's table, derived via immunoSEQ multiplex PCR, lists solely in-frame clones and lacks some. The sample lists approximately 97,000 clones, approximately 86% occurring once. Source material: peripheral blood. The receptor set was obtained from a man aged 50-60 years with active or convalescent COVID-19.

The rearrangement links TRBV9 to TRBJ2-5, with 7 bases aligning to TRBD1. The CDR3 runs 14 residues. Germline V CDR1 and CDR2: SGDLS, YYNGEE. V dropped 0 bases and J dropped 4; count of bases not matched to a gene: 3. The CDR3 reads CASSVGPGGETQYF. The CDR3 nucleotides read TGTGCCAGCAGCGTAGGGCCAGGGGGAGAGACCCAGTACTTC.

This clone was seen only a few times. This rearrangement joins TRBV5-5 to TRBJ2-1; 12 bases fit TRBD2. CDR1 is SGHKS and CDR2 is YYEKEE in the germline V gene (reference sequence). The CDR3 is 15 residues long. Unmatched junction bases numbered 2, after V lost 5 bases and J lost 2 bases. The CDR3 nucleotides are TGTGCCAGCAGTCCTAGCGGGGGGGCCTACAATGAGCAGTTCTTC. It encodes CASSPSGGAYNEQFF.

The chain couples TRBV1 to TRBJ1-1; the D call TRBD1 from the table was never checked on the DNA. TRBV1 is reported as a pseudogene. The CDR3 has 15 residues. The CDR3: CTSSQDGQMNTEAFF. The CDR3 DNA reads TGCACCAGCAGCCAAGATGGACAGATGAACACTGAAGCTTTCTTT.

J is TRBJ1-4 and V is TRBV7-9; maybe TRBD1 (6 bases). Trimming shortened V by 5 bases and J by 7 bases, and 20 bases separated the two germline ends. The germline CDR1 and CDR2 sequences are SEHNR and FQNEAQ (reference sequence). CDR3 length: 16 residues. The CDR3 nucleotides read TGTGCCAGCAGCCCCCGGTGGGGGGGCGCCCCTGAAAAACTGTTTTTT. Its translation is CASSPRWGGAPEKLFF.

The chain joins TRBV5-6 to TRBJ2-5; TRBD1 agrees at 8 bases. Germline CDR1 is SGHDT and CDR2 is YYEEEE. There are 13 residues in the CDR3. V shed 4 bases, J shed 9 bases, and the junction held 8 bases outside the gene matches. CDR3 region: CASSPRQGWAQYF. CDR3 coding DNA: TGTGCCAGCAGCCCAAGACAGGGGTGGGCCCAGTACTTC.

This chain uses TRBV5-6 with TRBJ2-5; 9 nucleotides agree with TRBD2. Trimming removed 5 bases from V and 5 bases from J; junction bases left unmatched: 10. CDR3 length equals 15 residues. The germline CDR1 and CDR2 sequences are SGHDT and YYEEEE. DNA for the CDR3: TGTGCCAGCAGTAAAGCCCTAGCGGGGATGGAGACCCAGTACTTC. It specifies CASSKALAGMETQYF.

The V gene is TRBV15, the J gene TRBJ2-5; TRBD2 agrees at 9 bases. Germline assignment: CDR1 LNHNV and CDR2 YYDKDF (reference sequence). The CDR3 is made up of 15 amino acids. V was clipped by 1 base and J by 6 bases; unmatched bases: 6. The CDR3 DNA follows: TGTGCCACCAGCAGAGTGGGCGGGGGGGAACAGACCCAGTACTTC. Its protein product is CATSRVGGGEQTQYF.

This clone was seen a handful of times. The J gene is TRBJ2-7, the V gene TRBV6-2 or TRBV6-3; 7 nucleotides agree with TRBD1. The germline CDR1 and CDR2 sequences are MNHEY and SVGEGT. The V segment lost 2 bases and the J segment 7 bases; nucleotides outside the gene matches: 8. The CDR3 is 14 amino acids. CDR3 nucleotides: TGTGCCAGCAGTTACAGACAGGGCTCCAGGGAGCAGTACTTC. This codes for CASSYRQGSREQYF.

The rearrangement links TRBV2 to TRBJ1-4; D not certain. The CDR3 sequence is 14 residues long. Trimming took 5 bases from V and 13 from J, leaving 20 bases between them. Germline V CDR1 and CDR2: SNHLY, FYNNEI. The CDR3: CASSFEPDPTPLFF. CDR3 nucleotide sequence: TGTGCCAGCAGTTTTGAGCCCGATCCCACCCCACTGTTTTTT.

The CDR3 region is CASSLGSGDEQYF. The CDR3 nucleotides read TGTGCCAGCAGCTTAGGTAGCGGTGACGAGCAGTACTTC. V and J are TRBV7-2 and TRBJ2-7, with TRBD2 as a possible D gene (6 bases). Germline V gene sequence: CDR1 SGHTA, CDR2 FQGNSA. V was pared by 1 base and J by 5 bases, with 9 bases between. This CDR3 region has 13 residues.

This chain uses TRBV5-8 with TRBJ1-4; D possibly corresponds to TRBD1 (5 bases). The CDR3 length is 17 residues. Germline V gene data show CDR1 as SGHTS and CDR2 as YDEGEE. V lost 3 bases to trimming and J lost 7 bases, with 22 bases between them. The chain's CDR3 is CASSSIREGSGVEKLFF. The DNA for the CDR3 is TGTGCCAGCAGCTCAATCCGGGAGGGGAGTGGCGTTGAAAAACTGTTTTTT.

The rearrangement uses TRBV4-1 and TRBJ2-5; the match to TRBD2 covers 14 bases. This CDR3 is 18 amino acids long. V was clipped by 5 bases and J by 5 bases; unmatched bases: 13. Germline CDR1 reads MGHRA; CDR2 reads YSYEKL. The CDR3 DNA sequence: TGCGCCAGCAGCTGGGGGGGCCCGGGACTAGCGGGGGTTGAGACCCAGTACTTC. This sequence encodes CASSWGGPGLAGVETQYF.

The gene calls are TRBV15 and TRBJ1-3; D uncertain. The CDR3 is 15 amino acids. Trimming shortened V by 1 base and J by 0 bases, and 7 bases separated the two germline ends. Germline V gene data show CDR1 as LNHNV and CDR2 as YYDKDF (reference sequence). The CDR3: CATSRAGFSGNTIYF. Written as DNA, the CDR3 is TGTGCCACCAGCAGAGCAGGCTTCTCTGGAAACACCATATATTTT.

The chain combines TRBV27 with TRBJ2-7; TRBD1 matches 11 bases. Germline values: CDR1 MNHEY, CDR2 SMNVEV (reference sequence). CDR3 size: 14 residues. V lost 5 bases to trimming and J lost 6 bases; unmatched junction nucleotides: 6. The CDR3 is CASSMDRGQGEQYF. The DNA of the CDR3 is TGTGCCAGCAGTATGGACAGGGGGCAAGGCGAGCAGTACTTC.

The gene calls are TRBV18 and TRBJ2-1; D unclear. Trimming removed 3 bases at V and 1 base at J, with 10 bases between. The CDR3 has 15 amino acids. The germline CDR1 and CDR2 sequences are KGHSH and LQKENI. As DNA, the CDR3 is TGTGCCAGCTCACCCCTCTCCGGGTCCTACAATGAGCAGTTCTTC. It is translated as CASSPLSGSYNEQFF.

J is TRBJ2-5 and V is TRBV5-4, with 7 bases fitting TRBD1. V was clipped by 4 bases and J by 2 bases; unmatched bases: 8. The CDR3 sequence is 15 residues long. Germline values: CDR1 SGHNT, CDR2 YYREEE (reference sequence). In DNA, the CDR3 is TGTGCCAGCAGCCCCCGGGACAGCCGTCAAGAGACCCAGTACTTC. Residues: CASSPRDSRQETQYF.

This clone has a handful of counts. Other nucleotide sequences from this sample produce the same CDR3. This chain connects TRBV20-1 to TRBJ2-7, with D perhaps TRBD2 (5 bases). The germline V and J ends were trimmed by 3 bases and 7 bases, with 10 bases remaining between them. Germline CDR1 reads DFQATT; CDR2 reads SNEGSKA (reference sequence). This CDR3 is built from 11 residues. The CDR3 here is CSARSGFEQYV. For the CDR3, the DNA is TGCAGTGCTAGGTCGGGGTTTGAGCAGTACGTC.

V gene TRBV19 combines with J gene TRBJ1-3; tentative D call: TRBD1 (6 bases). The CDR3 sequence is 16 residues long. The germline gives CDR1 LNHDA, CDR2 SQIVND (reference sequence). V was clipped by 0 bases and J by 4 bases, with 13 bases between them. In DNA form, the CDR3 reads TGTGCCAGTAGTATAGAACCCACAGGGATCGGAAACACCATATATTTT. Amino acids: CASSIEPTGIGNTIYF.

This clone was detected only a few times. The V gene is TRBV5-1, the J gene TRBJ1-4; 7 positions match TRBD1. The CDR3 consists of 16 residues. Germline CDR1 and CDR2: SGHRS and YFSETQ. V shed 5 bases, J shed 4 bases, and the junction held 11 bases outside the gene matches. The CDR3 reads CASRPTGTAFNEKLFF. In DNA form, the CDR3 reads TGCGCCAGCAGGCCAACCGGGACAGCATTTAATGAAAAACTGTTTTTT.

The chain has TRBV7-2 and TRBJ2-2; D remains ambiguous. The V end was cut by 5 bases, the J end by 1 base, with 8 bases between. CDR1 and CDR2 from the germline V gene are SGHTA and FQGNSA. The CDR3 has 14 amino acids. CDR3 in amino acids: CASSISGNTGELFF. The CDR3 nucleotides are TGTGCCAGCAGCATATCGGGGAACACCGGGGAGCTGTTTTTT.

This clone was seen a single time. This chain connects TRBV28 to TRBJ1-2; TRBD1 matches 10 bases. CDR1 is MDHEN and CDR2 is SYDVKM in the germline V gene. The V segment lost 2 bases and the J segment 5 bases; nucleotides outside the gene matches: 5. The CDR3 is made up of 15 amino acids. The CDR3 reads CASSLGRDRGYGYTF. The CDR3, as DNA: TGTGCCAGCAGTTTAGGACGGGACAGGGGTTATGGCTACACCTTC.

The gene calls are TRBV15 and TRBJ2-7; possible D gene TRBD2, 5 bases. There are 13 residues in the CDR3. Trimming left V 3 bases short and J 0 bases short, with 6 bases between. Germline V gene data show CDR1 as LNHNV and CDR2 as YYDKDF (reference sequence). The CDR3 sequence is CATSRAGSYEQYV. CDR3 in DNA: TGTGCCACCAGCAGGGCGGGCTCCTACGAGCAGTACGTC.

The chain uses TRBV19 and TRBJ1-1; D possibly corresponds to TRBD1 (6 bases). Germline V gene lookup returns CDR1 LNHDA and CDR2 SQIVND (reference sequence). The CDR3 is 13 amino acids. V lost 5 bases, J lost 8 bases, and 15 bases lay in between. CDR3: CASSSTGFWEAFF. CDR3 DNA: TGTGCCAGTAGTTCAACAGGGTTTTGGGAAGCTTTCTTT.

This clone has just a few counts. A read error may account for a junction end that differs from germline. V is TRBV6-1 and J is TRBJ1-2, with D possibly TRBD1 on 6 matching bases. CDR1 and CDR2 from the germline V gene are MNHNS and SASEGT. This CDR3 comprises 12 residues. The CDR3 reads CASSEGYGRGPF. The CDR3 DNA is TGTGCCAGCAGTGAAGGATACGGGCGGGGGCCCTTC.

The V gene is TRBV5-1, the J gene TRBJ1-3, with D uncertain. V lost 2 bases to trimming and J lost 4 bases, with 7 bases between them. The length of the CDR3 is 13 residues. Looked up from germline, CDR1 is SGHRS and CDR2 is YFSETQ. In DNA form, the CDR3 reads TGCGCCAGCAGCTTCGGAGACGGAAACACCATATATTTT. Amino acids: CASSFGDGNTIYF.

This clone came up a few times. The J gene is TRBJ1-4, the V gene TRBV15; 9 nucleotides align to TRBD1. J was trimmed by 8 bases and V by 3 bases; bases with no gene match: 4. The germline V gene encodes CDR1 LNHNV and CDR2 YYDKDF (reference sequence). The CDR3 is made up of 14 amino acids. The CDR3 coding sequence is TGTGCCACCAGCAGGGACAGGGGAGGAGAAAAACTGTTTTTT. Protein: CATSRDRGGEKLFF.

This sequence joins TRBV11-2 and TRBJ2-7; a possible D gene is TRBD2 (5 bases). CDR3 length: 13 residues. Germline-derived CDR1 and CDR2 are SGHAT and FQNNGV. Trimming stripped 3 bases from V and 2 bases from J, with 8 bases between. CDR3 protein: CASSFSGAYEQYF. The CDR3, as DNA: TGTGCCAGCAGCTTCTCCGGGGCCTACGAGCAGTACTTC.

This chain links TRBV11-2 with TRBJ2-7, with 15 bases that match TRBD2. CDR1 SGHAT and CDR2 FQNNGV come from the germline V gene. The CDR3 covers 16 residues. Trimming took 5 bases from V and 6 from J; bases not matched to a gene: 8. The CDR3 nucleotides are TGTGCCAGCAGCCGCGGACTAGCGGGGGGGCTGGGCGAGCAGTACGTC. This translates into CASSRGLAGGLGEQYV.